A single sample is the source of the 3 T cell receptor beta chains below, sequenced in a study of Ad26.COV2.S vaccination and SARS-CoV-2 variants. The treatment: some 20 received Ad26.COV2.S at low or high dose, single or two shots; five or six received placebo; per-sample allocation not given. The investigators took samples on day 63 after the first vaccine or placebo injection. Assay: immunoSEQ multiplex PCR; the TCRdb copy retains only in-frame clones and omits some. Among about 280,000 clones, 87% were seen once, and the ten largest hold about 3.1%. The sample in question was peripheral blood, obtained in a trial of Ad26.COV2.S vaccine versus placebo. These receptors all come from a person aged 18-65 years who received the Ad26.COV2.S COVID-19 vaccine or a placebo.

V and J are TRBV6-2 or TRBV6-3 and TRBJ2-5; D is possibly TRBD1 (6 bases). With 6 bases removed from V and 7 bases from J, the gap between germline ends came to 15 bases. Per the germline V gene, CDR1 is MNHEY and CDR2 is SVGEGT. This CDR3 has 13 residues. In nucleotides, the CDR3 is TGTGCCAGCAGCGACAGGCCGCCCGGGACCCAGTACTTC. Protein: CASSDRPPGTQYF.

V usage is TRBV11-2 and J usage is TRBJ2-3, with 7 nucleotides matching TRBD1. The germline CDR1 and CDR2 sequences are SGHAT and FQNNGV. V shed 3 bases, J shed 7 bases, and the junction held 4 bases outside the gene matches. The length of the CDR3 is 13 residues. In nucleotides, the CDR3 is TGTGCCAGCAGCTTGACCAGGGGGAATACGCAGTATTTT. It is translated as CASSLTRGNTQYF. Variable domain in full (rest from reference TRBV11-2 and TRBJ2-3): EAGVAQSPRYKIIEKRQSVAFWCNPISGHATLYWYQQILGQGPKLLIQFQNNGVVDDSQLPKDRFSAERLKGVDSTLKIQPAKLEDSAVYLCASSLTRGNTQYFGPGTRLTVL.

The chain joins TRBV5-1 to TRBJ1-5; D is unclear. Per germline, CDR1 SGHRS and CDR2 YFSETQ. Trimming left V 4 bases short and J 6 bases short, with 14 bases between. The CDR3 length is 14 residues. CDR3 sequence reads: CASSPGTEGQPQHF. CDR3 sequence (DNA): TGCGCCAGCAGCCCGGGAACAGAAGGTCAGCCCCAGCATTTT.